Listed below are T cell receptor beta chains from one sample, sequenced in a study of blood T cell repertoires in COVID-19. The method was immunoSEQ multiplex PCR; TCRdb's version includes in-frame clones alone and lacks a portion of them. The table records around 100,000 clones, about 75% of them present only once. Sample: peripheral blood. Receptors originate from an older man with acute or convalescent COVID-19. Each CDR3 is given with its conserved first and last residue.

>TRBJ2-1|TRBV11-2
CASSLDLRGTGDEQFF
>TRBJ1-1|TRBV28
CASSQSYRVQLNTEAFF
>TRBJ2-1|TRBV11-1
CASGREGWYEQFF
>TRBJ2-5|TRBV7-9
CASSPQIQETQYF
>TRBJ2-6|TRBV7-9
CASSLVRSSGANVLTF
>TRBJ2-1|TRBV6-5
CASSYSTQGRKQFF
>TRBJ2-2|TRBV7-6
CASSLAATGVIGELFF
>TRBJ1-1|TRBV6-2/TRBV6-3
CASSQLLGNTEAFF
>TRBJ2-5|TRBV7-2
CASALGRAETQYF
>TRBJ2-7|TRBV10-1
CASNIPLEQYF
>TRBJ1-2|TRBV25-1
CASSEGGGYTF
>TRBJ1-1|TRBV10-2
CASTTGTANTEAFF
>TRBJ2-2|TRBV7-3
CASSGYTGELFF
>TRBJ2-3|TRBV6-5
CASSTGTGSDTQYF
>TRBJ1-1|TRBV7-2
CASSLPAQDSYNTEAFF
>TRBJ1-5|TRBV6-6
CASNTDTPSNQPQHF
>TRBJ2-2|TRBV9
CASSVGGNTGELFF
>TRBJ1-4|TRBV2
CASGPGTALGRKKLFF
>TRBJ2-3|TRBV3-1/TRBV3-2
CASSRTGGDTQYF
>TRBJ2-7|TRBV4-3
CASSLGLAGTYEQYF
>TRBJ2-3|TRBV5-4
CASSSGLAGGPSTDTQYF
>TRBJ1-2|TRBV27
CASSYRQGYGYTF
>TRBJ2-7|TRBV5-1
CASSPLTGADGEEQYF
>TRBJ1-1|TRBV11-2
CASSPDRAAEAFF
>TRBJ1-6|TRBV10-3
CAISAGQDASPLHF
>TRBJ2-7|TRBV18
CASSTGTSGSVAYEQYF
>TRBJ2-1|TRBV3-1/TRBV3-2
CASSQDSGGYNEQFF
>TRBJ2-3|TRBV7-9
CASSADGGDTQYF
>TRBJ2-4|TRBV7-2
CASSSPLERGNIQYF